What follows are 32 T cell receptor beta chains derived from one specimen sequenced in a study of shared clonotypes between healthy human individuals. The protocol was immunoSEQ multiplex PCR, while the TCRdb copy is restricted to in-frame clones and leaves out a portion. The sample holds approximately 2,000,000 clones; 80% to 95% are singletons and the top ten take 0.37%. Input material: naive CD4+ T cells from PBMCs. The sample's subset: CD45RA+ positively selected. All receptors come from a man in his late teens or twenties in good health. Some clones in this sample may be carry-over from other donors' samples.

The chain carries TRBV28 and TRBJ2-5; 7 nucleotides line up with TRBD1. The CDR3 covers 14 residues. Germline V gene lookup returns CDR1 MDHEN and CDR2 SYDVKM. V was pared by 2 bases and J by 5 bases, with 5 bases of the junction left unmatched. For the CDR3, the DNA is TGTGCCAGCAGTTTAAGACAGGGAAGCGAGACCCAGTACTTC. It encodes CASSLRQGSETQYF.

This chain uses TRBV7-9 with TRBJ2-1; 9 bases fit TRBD1. Per the germline V gene, CDR1 is SEHNR and CDR2 is FQNEAQ (reference sequence). The CDR3 sequence is 16 residues long. After removal of 5 bases from V and 2 bases from J, the junction contained 7 bases not matched to a gene. CDR3 DNA sequence: TGTGCCAGCAGCCCTACACAGGGGGCAACCTACAATGAGCAGTTCTTC. It yields the protein CASSPTQGATYNEQFF.

The chain couples TRBV6-5 to TRBJ2-1; tentatively, D is TRBD1 (6 bases). The CDR3 covers 13 residues. In germline, CDR1 is MNHEY, CDR2 SVGAGI. V was cut by 5 bases and J by 4 bases, with 9 bases left in between. The CDR3 loop reads CASSLDRYNEQFF. For the CDR3, the DNA is TGTGCCAGCAGTCTGGACAGATACAATGAGCAGTTCTTC.

V gene TRBV29-1 combines with J gene TRBJ1-1; no firm D call. Germline lookup yields CDR1 SQVTM and CDR2 ANQGSEA. Trimming stripped 3 bases from V and 0 bases from J, with 8 bases between. The CDR3 covers 13 residues. CDR3 DNA sequence: TGCAGCGTTGAGGGAGGGTTGAACACTGAAGCTTTCTTT. It is translated as CSVEGGLNTEAFF.

The gene calls are TRBV6-5 and TRBJ2-2; no clear D gene. Germline-derived CDR1 and CDR2 are MNHEY and SVGAGI. The V end lost 0 bases, the J end lost 1 base, and 6 bases lay between the germline ends. The CDR3 contains 15 residues. In DNA form, the CDR3 reads TGTGCCAGCAGTTACTCGGCCGTGAACACCGGGGAGCTGTTTTTT. Its translation: CASSYSAVNTGELFF.

The sample holds one count of this clone. The chain carries TRBV7-9 and TRBJ2-1, with 8 bases lining up with TRBD1. The CDR3 is made up of 16 amino acids. The germline V gene has CDR1 SEHNR and CDR2 FQNEAQ (reference sequence). J gave up 9 bases and V 1 base, and 11 bases lay outside the gene matches. The CDR3 here is CASSLGTGTGLSEQFF. The CDR3 region has the DNA TGTGCCAGCAGCTTAGGAACCGGGACAGGTTTATCTGAGCAGTTCTTC.

The gene calls are TRBV30 and TRBJ2-7; 8 bases line up with TRBD1. CDR3 length: 12 residues. Germline CDR1 reads GTSNPN; CDR2 reads SVGIG (reference sequence). The ends lost 4 bases at V and 1 base at J; junction bases unmatched: 0. The CDR3 spells CAWNRGSYEQYF. The CDR3 DNA sequence: TGTGCCTGGAACAGGGGGTCCTACGAGCAGTACTTC.

The CDR3 DNA reads as TGTGCCAGCAGCTCAATTCAAACAGGGACGGGGAACTATGGCTACACCTTC. Protein sequence: CASSSIQTGTGNYGYTF. The chain employs TRBV11-2 and TRBJ1-2; perhaps TRBD1 as D (6 bases). The CDR3 is 17 amino acids. CDR1 is SGHAT and CDR2 is FQNNGV in the germline V gene. V lost 4 bases and J lost 2, with 20 bases in between. The variable domain in full, with the rest retrieved from reference TRBV11-2 and TRBJ1-2, is EAGVAQSPRYKIIEKRQSVAFWCNPISGHATLYWYQQILGQGPKLLIQFQNNGVVDDSQLPKDRFSAERLKGVDSTLKIQPAKLEDSAVYLCASSSIQTGTGNYGYTFGSGTRLTVV.

The gene calls are TRBV7-2 and TRBJ2-7; 7 bases are shared with TRBD1. Germline CDR1 SGHTA, CDR2 FQGNSA. The CDR3 totals 13 residues. The J segment lost 4 bases and the V segment lost 3 bases, leaving 3 bases of the junction unmatched. The CDR3 nucleotides read TGTGCCAGCAGCTTCTCCAGGGGGTACGAGCAGTACTTC. It is translated as CASSFSRGYEQYF.

The rearrangement uses TRBV27 and TRBJ1-2; a possible D gene is TRBD1 (6 bases). Germline CDR1 reads MNHEY; CDR2 reads SMNVEV (reference sequence). The length of the CDR3 is 14 residues. The V gene lost 0 bases and the J gene lost 5 bases, with 10 bases spanning the gap. CDR3 in DNA: TGTGCCAGCAGTTTATCAGGGACATTGTATGGCTACACCTTC. This translates into CASSLSGTLYGYTF.

In the case of this clone: Other nucleotide sequences from this sample produce the same CDR3. This rearrangement joins TRBV30 to TRBJ1-6; D uncertain. From germline, CDR1 is GTSNPN and CDR2 SVGIG (reference sequence). The CDR3 totals 11 residues. V lost 0 bases to trimming and J lost 9 bases, with 3 bases between them. The CDR3 bases are TGTGCCTGGAGTGTAGTTTCACCCCTCCACTTT. Encoded protein: CAWSVVSPLHF.

The chain uses TRBV11-3 and TRBJ2-2; TRBD1 aligns across 10 bases. V was clipped by 2 bases and J by 3 bases; unmatched bases: 12. This CDR3 comprises 19 residues. Germline loops: CDR1 SGHNT, CDR2 YENEEA. CDR3: CASSLWPGAGTGDTGELFF. CDR3 in DNA: TGTGCCAGCAGCTTATGGCCCGGCGCCGGGACAGGGGACACCGGGGAGCTGTTTTTT.

V is TRBV10-3 and J is TRBJ1-1; D call uncertain. Per germline, CDR1 ENHRY and CDR2 SYGVKD. This CDR3 spans 11 amino acids. Trimming took off 2 bases at V and 7 bases at J, with 5 bases between the two ends. CDR3 sequence: CAISEAGEAFF. The CDR3, as DNA: TGTGCCATCAGTGAGGCGGGTGAAGCTTTCTTT.

As concerns this clone: This specimen includes other DNA sequences encoding the same CDR3. J is TRBJ1-4 and V is TRBV5-1; D is unresolved. The germline V gene encodes CDR1 SGHRS and CDR2 YFSETQ. Trimming took 4 bases from V and 2 from J, leaving 12 bases between them. The CDR3 spans 15 residues. The CDR3 nucleotides read TGCGCCAGCAGCCCGGGGAGCGCCACTAATGAAAAACTGTTTTTT. Translated: CASSPGSATNEKLFF.

A single count supports this clone. The V and J genes are TRBV28 and TRBJ2-7; D unresolved. CDR3 length: 13 amino acids. Germline V CDR1 and CDR2: MDHEN, SYDVKM. The V gene lost 5 bases and the J gene lost 7 bases, with 15 bases spanning the gap. Here the CDR3 reads CASSLGPPREQYF. The CDR3 DNA reads as TGTGCCAGCAGTCTGGGCCCCCCTCGGGAGCAGTACTTC.

The rearrangement links TRBV7-9 to TRBJ1-6; D is ambiguous. V gave up 0 bases and J gave up 9 bases, with 12 bases separating them. Germline CDR1 reads SEHNR; CDR2 reads FQNEAQ (reference sequence). The length of the CDR3 is 15 residues. CDR3 residues: CASSLAQAVGSPLHF. The CDR3 region has the DNA TGTGCCAGCAGCTTAGCTCAAGCCGTCGGTTCACCCCTCCACTTT. The whole variable domain, filled in from reference TRBV7-9 and TRBJ1-6, reads DTGVSQNPRHKITKRGQNVTFRCDPISEHNRLYWYRQTLGQGPEFLTYFQNEAQLEKSRLLSDRFSAERPKGSFSTLEIQRTEQGDSAMYLCASSLAQAVGSPLHFGNGTRLTVT.

This chain connects TRBV4-2 to TRBJ2-2; 11 nucleotides line up with TRBD2. The V gene end was trimmed by 3 bases and the J gene end by 4 bases; junction bases not matched to a gene: 4. The CDR3 runs 16 residues. The germline gives CDR1 LGHNA, CDR2 YNFKEQ. The CDR3 region has the DNA TGTGCCAGCAGCCACTTTAGCGGGAGGGCCACCGGGGAGCTGTTTTTT. This encodes CASSHFSGRATGELFF.

The gene calls are TRBV5-1 and TRBJ1-1, with 9 bases aligning to TRBD1. In germline, CDR1 is SGHRS, CDR2 YFSETQ. The CDR3 spans 16 residues. V gave up 4 bases and J gave up 4 bases; unmatched junction bases: 11. CDR3 sequence: CASSISGTGKGTEAFF. CDR3 sequence (DNA): TGCGCCAGCAGCATTTCCGGGACAGGGAAGGGCACTGAAGCTTTCTTT. Full variable domain (rest looked up from reference TRBV5-1 and TRBJ1-1): KAGVTQTPRYLIKTRGQQVTLSCSPISGHRSVSWYQQTPGQGLQFLFEYFSETQRNKGNFPGRFSGRQFSNSRSEMNVSTLELGDSALYLCASSISGTGKGTEAFFGQGTRLTVV.

V is TRBV5-6 and J is TRBJ2-1, with a possible D match to TRBD1 (5 bases). Per the germline V gene, CDR1 is SGHDT and CDR2 is YYEEEE. The length of the CDR3 is 15 residues. The V end was cut by 1 base, the J end by 9 bases, with 17 bases between. CDR3 DNA sequence: TGTGCCAGCAGCTTGTGGGGCCGTATTGGCGGTGAGCAGTTCTTC. This translates into CASSLWGRIGGEQFF.

The chain uses TRBV27 and TRBJ1-2; D is undetermined. The CDR3 covers 13 residues. V shed 3 bases and J shed 5 bases, with 10 bases lying between them. Germline CDR1 MNHEY, CDR2 SMNVEV (reference sequence). This chain's CDR3 is CASSFGPQYGYTF. The CDR3, as DNA: TGTGCCAGCAGTTTCGGGCCCCAGTATGGCTACACCTTC.

The chain is built from TRBV5-1 and TRBJ2-1; 7 bases align to TRBD2. Germline assignment: CDR1 SGHRS and CDR2 YFSETQ. This CDR3 spans 12 amino acids. J gave up 14 bases and V 4 bases, and 9 bases lay outside the gene matches. The CDR3 DNA reads TGCGCCAGCAGCGACCGAGCGGGATGGGAGTTCTTC. It specifies CASSDRAGWEFF.

The gene calls are TRBV5-1 and TRBJ2-1, with D possibly matching TRBD2 (5 bases). V was pared by 0 bases and J by 0 bases, with 19 bases between. The CDR3 runs 19 residues. Per germline, CDR1 SGHRS and CDR2 YFSETQ. The CDR3 loop is CASSLAPGRAGSSYNEQFF. CDR3 coding DNA: TGCGCCAGCAGCTTGGCCCCAGGCCGGGCGGGCTCCTCCTACAATGAGCAGTTCTTC.

The chain carries TRBV6-6 and TRBJ1-2; D not resolved. Trimming stripped 2 bases from V and 1 base from J, with 5 bases between. The CDR3 contains 13 residues. Germline-derived CDR1 and CDR2 are MNHNY and SVGAGI (reference sequence). CDR3 residues: CASSYTLNYGYTF. The CDR3 nucleotides are TGTGCCAGCAGTTACACGCTTAACTATGGCTACACCTTC.

This chain connects TRBV5-1 to TRBJ2-1; 8 bases agree with TRBD1. From germline, CDR1 is SGHRS and CDR2 YFSETQ. Trimming cost V 4 bases and J 3 bases; bases outside gene matches: 6. The CDR3 sequence is 15 residues long. This CDR3 reads CASSTGQALYNEQFF. CDR3 DNA: TGCGCCAGCAGCACGGGACAGGCCCTCTACAATGAGCAGTTCTTC.

The chain joins TRBV5-1 to TRBJ2-5, with 8 bases that match TRBD1. With 6 bases clipped from V and 4 bases from J, the junction kept 11 bases outside the gene matches. The CDR3 totals 15 residues. Per the germline V gene, CDR1 is SGHRS and CDR2 is YFSETQ. The CDR3 DNA follows: TGCGCCAGCATATCCCAGGGGGCCGGAGGAGAGACCCAGTACTTC. Amino acid sequence: CASISQGAGGETQYF. The full variable domain, with the rest looked up from reference TRBV5-1 and TRBJ2-5, is KAGVTQTPRYLIKTRGQQVTLSCSPISGHRSVSWYQQTPGQGLQFLFEYFSETQRNKGNFPGRFSGRQFSNSRSEMNVSTLELGDSALYLCASISQGAGGETQYFGPGTRLLVL.

The chain combines TRBV12-5 with TRBJ2-1; D call uncertain. Germline-derived CDR1 and CDR2 are LGHNT and FRNRAP. This CDR3 is built from 17 residues. Trimming pared 0 bases from V and 0 bases from J, leaving 12 bases between. CDR3 residues: CASGLVLTGSSYNEQFF. The CDR3 DNA is TGTGCTAGTGGTTTGGTATTGACGGGTAGCTCCTACAATGAGCAGTTCTTC.

For this clone: The identical CDR3 is also encoded by other nucleotide sequences in the sample. The rearrangement links TRBV7-3 to TRBJ2-5; 10 bases line up with TRBD1. In germline, CDR1 is SGHTA, CDR2 FQGTGA. CDR3 length: 13 amino acids. The junction had 1 base not matched to a gene; V was cut back by 4 bases and J by 5 bases. CDR3 DNA: TGTGCCAGCAGCTCGGGACAGGGGGAGACCCAGTACTTC. It is translated as CASSSGQGETQYF.

The chain has TRBV28 and TRBJ1-4, with 9 bases matching TRBD1. CDR3 length: 14 amino acids. Germline values: CDR1 MDHEN, CDR2 SYDVKM. J lost 7 bases, V lost 5 bases, and 5 bases had no gene match. The CDR3 is CASSDRGLSEKLFF. CDR3 sequence (DNA): TGTGCCAGCAGTGACAGGGGGTTGAGTGAAAAACTGTTTTTT. Filled out from reference TRBV28 and TRBJ1-4, the complete variable domain reads DVKVTQSSRYLVKRTGEKVFLECVQDMDHENMFWYRQDPGLGLRLIYFSYDVKMKEKGDIPEGYSVSREKKERFSLILESASTNQTSMYLCASSDRGLSEKLFFGSGTQLSVL.

The chain is built from TRBV6-6 and TRBJ1-4, with TRBD1 matching over 7 bases. Looked up from germline, CDR1 is MNHNY and CDR2 is SVGAGI (reference sequence). This CDR3 contains 15 residues. The trim removed 4 bases at V and 7 bases at J, leaving 9 bases unmatched. DNA of the CDR3: TGTGCCAGCAGTTCCAAGGGGGCCCTAATTGAAAAACTGTTTTTT. Its protein is CASSSKGALIEKLFF.

The chain couples TRBV14 to TRBJ1-1, with TRBD1 identical over 7 bases. The CDR3 loop spans 15 amino acids. Germline assignment: CDR1 SGHDN and CDR2 FVKESK. Trimming cost V 0 bases and J 6 bases; bases outside gene matches: 7. CDR3 loop: CASSQDLKGAPEAFF. For the CDR3, the DNA is TGTGCCAGCAGCCAAGATCTCAAGGGGGCCCCTGAAGCTTTCTTT.

The V and J genes are TRBV6-5 and TRBJ2-1; D perhaps matches TRBD2 (6 bases). The germline CDR1 and CDR2 sequences are MNHEY and SVGAGI. The CDR3 sequence is 14 residues long. The V gene lost 6 bases and the J gene lost 6 bases, with 15 bases spanning the gap. CDR3 region: CASSYLARVNEQFF. CDR3 nucleotide sequence: TGTGCCAGCAGCTACCTAGCGAGAGTCAATGAGCAGTTCTTC.

The V and J genes are TRBV30 and TRBJ2-7; TRBD2 matches at 12 bases. The germline V gene has CDR1 GTSNPN and CDR2 SVGIG (reference sequence). CDR3 length: 14 residues. Trimming cost V 2 bases and J 3 bases; bases outside gene matches: 2. The CDR3 nucleotides read TGTGCCTGGAGTCGACTAGCGGGAGTCTACGAGCAGTACTTC. It encodes CAWSRLAGVYEQYF.